A few counts support the clone carrying this T cell receptor beta chain. Clones were sequenced by immunoSEQ multiplex PCR, and TCRdb holds only the in-frame ones, with some missing. Among hundreds of thousands of clones listed, roughly 89% were seen once. The germline CDR1 and CDR2 sequences are LNHDA and SQIVND (reference sequence). The CDR3 loop spans 14 amino acids. J lost 2 bases, V lost 5 bases, and 6 bases had no gene match. Recovery among Cohort 3 donors was established by two negative PCRs, clearance, or symptom resolution. The data were obtained in a study of blood T cell repertoires in COVID-19.

Sequenced material: PBMCs or T cells enriched from blood (not recorded which). The V call is TRBV19, the J call TRBJ2-7; 7 positions match TRBD1. The source of this sequence is a man between 40 and 49 years old who had recovered from COVID-19. CDR3 in DNA: TGTGCCAGTAGTGTCCGGGACAGTACCTACGAGCAGTACTTC. Translation: CASSVRDSTYEQYF. Together with reference TRBV19 and TRBJ2-7, the CDR3 gives the full variable domain: DGGITQSPKYLFRKEGQNVTLSCEQNLNHDAMYWYRQDPGQGLRLIYYSQIVNDFQKGDIAEGYSVSREKKESFPLTVTSAQKNPTAFYLCASSVRDSTYEQYFGPGTRLTVT.